This T cell receptor beta chain is from a study of T cell repertoires in cytomegalovirus infection. Whole-study context: Well-studied HLA-B-restricted epitopes and recently identified HLA-C-restricted epitopes of CMV were both used in the study. General study points: Cumulative public TCR beta family frequency identified carriers of CMV plus the relevant HLA. Within the response measured ex vivo, HLA-C-restricted CMV-specific TCR beta clonotypes were dominant.

In this sample, this clonotype turned up a few times. Its antigen remains unidentified. TCRdb reprocessed the reads with MiXCR, giving one entry per CDR3 protein. The sample contains approximately 1,000,000 distinct CDR3 sequences, less than 35% of which appear only once. V gave up 4 bases and J gave up 7 bases, with 8 bases separating them. Germline V gene lookup returns CDR1 MGHDK and CDR2 SYGVNS. The CDR3 has 11 residues. The receptor comes from a human donor in good health (CMV status not recorded). Some clones in this sample may be carry-over from other donors' samples. The chain carries TRBV25-1 and TRBJ2-7; D gene uncertain. The specimen comprised cultured CD8+ T cells from PBMCs, sampled from culture after CMV antigen stimulation. CDR3 amino acids: CASSGGKEQYF. Here the CDR3 DNA reads TGTGCCAGCAGTGGGGGAAAAGAGCAGTACTTC.